This is a list of T cell receptor beta chains from one sample in a study of radiotherapy plus CTLA-4 blockade in lung cancer. Only in-frame clones appear in the TCRdb table, and some are missing; sequencing was by immunoSEQ multiplex PCR. Of over 100,000 clones in the sample, 81% were seen once. The source was peripheral blood, collected from a patient treated with radiotherapy plus ipilimumab. The receptors stem from a human donor with non-small cell lung cancer that progressed on radiotherapy plus ipilimumab. Some clones in this sample may be carry-over from other donors' samples. Both conserved end residues are part of each CDR3. The D gene is left open where the match is weak. Where a row states a size, it is once, few, many or the class of an expanded clone; other rows omit it.

v_gene,j_gene,d_gene,abundance,CDR3nt,CDR3aa
TRBV6-1,TRBJ1-2,.,.,TGTGCCAGCAGTGAAGTCGCAGATGATTATGGCTACACCTTC,CASSEVADDYGYTF
TRBV7-3,TRBJ2-7,TRBD1,few,TGTGCCAGCAGCAAAGGGACAGGGGACGGGTACGAGCAGTACTTC,CASSKGTGDGYEQYF
TRBV5-6,TRBJ2-1,TRBD1,.,TGTGCCAGCAGCTGGGGGACAGGGCAGTTCTTC,CASSWGTGQFF
TRBV9,TRBJ2-7,TRBD1,once,TGTGCCAGCAGCGCCCGGGACAGGGGGGAGCAGTACTTC,CASSARDRGEQYF
TRBV9,TRBJ2-3,.,.,TGTGCCAGCAGCGTAGTGCCCTTTTCAGATACGCAGTATTTT,CASSVVPFSDTQYF
TRBV7-2,TRBJ1-6,.,.,TGTGCCAGCAGCTTCCAGGGAGGTGATTCACCCCTCCACTTT,CASSFQGGDSPLHF
TRBV5-1,TRBJ2-2,.,.,TGCGCCAGCAGCTTCGACAGTCTCGGGGAGCTGTTTTTT,CASSFDSLGELFF
TRBV19,TRBJ1-1,.,.,TGTGCCAGTAGGGTTTTTCATTCGAACACTGAAGCTTTCTTT,CASRVFHSNTEAFF
TRBV4-2,TRBJ2-7,.,.,TGTGCCAGCAGCCTCACAACAGGGCCCTACGAGCAGTACTTC,CASSLTTGPYEQYF
TRBV6-1,TRBJ2-5,.,.,TGTGCCAGCCTGGGGGCTGGAGAGACCCAGTACTTC,CASLGAGETQYF
TRBV5-6,TRBJ1-2,.,.,TGTGCCAGCAGCAGCGGTGGACACCTCGGACGTATGGGCTACACCTTC,CASSSGGHLGRMGYTF
TRBV30,TRBJ1-1,TRBD1,.,TGTGCCTCGGGACAGGGCTCCGAAGCTTTCTTT,CASGQGSEAFF
TRBV7-3,TRBJ2-1,TRBD1,few,TGTGCCAGCAGCTTCTATCAGGACAGGGTCAATGAGCAGTTCTTC,CASSFYQDRVNEQFF
TRBV7-3,TRBJ1-2,.,.,TGTGCCAGCAGCTTGGACAGTAACTATGGCTACACCTTC,CASSLDSNYGYTF